This is a list of T cell receptor beta chains from one sample in a study of CD8+CD57+ T cells in acquired aplastic anemia. TCRdb reprocessed the reads via MiXCR and lists one record per CDR3 protein. The repertoire holds about 40,000 distinct CDR3 sequences, with over 55% as singletons. The sequencing input was sorted CD4+, CD8+, or CD8+CD57+ T cells (not recorded which) from PBMCs. These receptors originate from a human donor with aplastic anemia. CDR3s include the opening cysteine and the closing phenylalanine or tryptophan. Fields, in order: clone size, V gene, J gene, D gene, CDR3 DNA, CDR3 protein. A D gene is named only where the DNA matches it firmly. Size tells how often a clone was seen (once, few, many) or the class of an expanded clone, and some rows leave it out.

-	TRBV25-1	TRBJ2-7	-	TGTGCCAGCAGTTTTGGGGGCGGAAGCGGCGAGCAGTACTTC	CASSFGGGSGEQYF
-	TRBV19	TRBJ1-2	-	TGTGCCAGTCAAACGCGGCAGGGGAGCACGTATGGCTACACCTTC	CASQTRQGSTYGYTF
-	TRBV25-1	TRBJ1-5	TRBD1	TGTGCCAGCAGTGGACAGGACAGGGGGAGCAATCAGCCCCAGCATTTT	CASSGQDRGSNQPQHF
-	TRBV25-1	TRBJ1-3	-	TGTGCCAGCAGTGAATATTACGGGCCAGGTCACGGTGACATATATTTT	CASSEYYGPGHGDIYF
-	TRBV29-1	TRBJ2-1	-	TGCAGCGTTGTACTAGGGACAAGAAGAGGGTCCTACAATGAGCAGTTCTTC	CSVVLGTRRGSYNEQFF
few	TRBV2	TRBJ2-3	TRBD1	TGTGCCAGCCTGGGTGACAGGGGCACAGATACGCAGTATTTT	CASLGDRGTDTQYF
once	TRBV10-3	TRBJ2-7	-	TGTGCCATCCACAATAACCCTTTAAGGGGGACCTACGAGCAGTACTTC	CAIHNNPLRGTYEQYF
-	TRBV19	TRBJ2-7	TRBD1	TGTGCCAGTAGTACCGGACAGGGGACCTCTTACGAGCAGTACTTC	CASSTGQGTSYEQYF
-	TRBV10-3	TRBJ1-5	-	TGTGCCATCAGTGGGGGGGGTTTACCCAATCAGCCCCAGCATTTT	CAISGGGLPNQPQHF
-	TRBV24-1	TRBJ2-3	-	TGTGCCACCAGTGAATACGGACGCACAGATACGCAGTATTTT	CATSEYGRTDTQYF
-	TRBV7-6	TRBJ2-2	-	TGTGCCAGCAGCATCGGGCCCACCGGGGAGCTGTTTTTT	CASSIGPTGELFF
-	TRBV7-9	TRBJ2-1	-	TGTGCCAGCGCACGGTCCCTCAACAATGAGCAGTTCTTC	CASARSLNNEQFF
-	TRBV10-3	TRBJ1-6	TRBD1	TGTGCCATCGGTGTCGAGAGACAGGGGGATTCACCCCTCCACTTT	CAIGVERQGDSPLHF
-	TRBV7-8	TRBJ2-5	TRBD2	TGTGCCAGCAGCTCCGGACTAGCGGGGGAGACCCAGTACTTC	CASSSGLAGETQYF
-	TRBV9	TRBJ1-2	TRBD1	TGTGCCAGCAGCGCCCGGACAGGGTCTAACTATGGCTACACCTTC	CASSARTGSNYGYTF
-	TRBV20-1	TRBJ2-5	TRBD2	TGCAGTGCAGTAGCGGGAGGGCCTCCGGAGACCCAGTACTTC	CSAVAGGPPETQYF